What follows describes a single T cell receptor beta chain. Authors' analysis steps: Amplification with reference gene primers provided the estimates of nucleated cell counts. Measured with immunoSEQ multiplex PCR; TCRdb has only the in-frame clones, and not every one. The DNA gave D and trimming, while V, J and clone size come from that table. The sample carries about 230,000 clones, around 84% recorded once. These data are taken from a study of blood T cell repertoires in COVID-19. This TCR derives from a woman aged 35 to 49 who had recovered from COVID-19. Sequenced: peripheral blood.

The DNA of the CDR3 is TGTGCCAGCAGACCCCCGGGACAGGGCTTCTATGGCTACACCTTC. This gives the protein CASRPPGQGFYGYTF. This rearrangement joins TRBV6-6 to TRBJ1-2, with 9 bases identical to TRBD1. The CDR3 consists of 15 residues. The V gene end was trimmed by 6 bases and the J gene end by 4 bases; junction bases not matched to a gene: 9. Per the germline V gene, CDR1 is MNHNY and CDR2 is SVGAGI (reference sequence).